This entry lists 24 T cell receptor beta chains sequenced from one sample in a study of cytomegalovirus exposure and HLA in healthy donors. Researchers ran the PCR with 60 Vbeta and 13 Jbeta primers. The protocol was immunoSEQ multiplex PCR, while the TCRdb copy is restricted to in-frame clones and leaves out a portion. The repertoire holds under 150,000 clones, with about four fifths as singletons. The material sequenced was PBMCs. Receptors originate from a woman aged 40-49 years in good health and CMV-seronegative.

This chain links TRBV5-1 with TRBJ2-7, with 11 bases aligning to TRBD1. The CDR3 is made up of 14 amino acids. Germline-derived CDR1 and CDR2 are SGHRS and YFSETQ. Trimming took 4 bases from V and 6 from J; bases not matched to a gene: 6. CDR3 sequence (DNA): TGCGCCAGCAGCCCCGGACAGGGGGCAGGCGAGCAGTACTTC. Amino acids: CASSPGQGAGEQYF.

The gene calls are TRBV18 and TRBJ1-1, with D uncertain. V lost 6 bases, J lost 1 base, and 18 bases lay in between. Germline assignment: CDR1 KGHSH and CDR2 LQKENI. CDR3 length equals 16 residues. CDR3 nucleotide sequence: TGTGCCAGCTCGATAATACCGGGGAGTTCGAACACTGAAGCTTTCTTT. It codes for CASSIIPGSSNTEAFF.

This clone was picked up one time. The V and J genes are TRBV29-1 and TRBJ2-2; D gene unclear. The CDR3 totals 14 residues. With 4 bases removed from V and 3 bases from J, the gap between germline ends came to 12 bases. The germline CDR1 and CDR2 sequences are SQVTM and ANQGSEA. Here the CDR3 reads CSVGGSRDTGELFF. In DNA, the CDR3 is TGCAGCGTTGGTGGTAGCCGGGACACCGGGGAGCTGTTTTTT.

The CDR3 here is CASSRKYGAYGYTF. CDR3 nucleotides: TGTGCCAGTAGTAGGAAATACGGAGCCTATGGCTACACCTTC. The rearrangement joins TRBV19 to TRBJ1-2; D gene ambiguous. Trimming took off 4 bases at V and 4 bases at J, with 13 bases between the two ends. Germline CDR1 is LNHDA and CDR2 is SQIVND (reference sequence). The CDR3 spans 14 residues.

This chain connects TRBV5-1 to TRBJ2-5; 7 bases map to TRBD1. The CDR3 runs to 15 residues. Germline CDR1 is SGHRS and CDR2 is YFSETQ. Trimming removed 4 bases from V and 1 base from J; junction bases left unmatched: 7. In nucleotides, the CDR3 is TGCGCCAGCAGCCCACGGACAGGAGGCCAAGAGACCCAGTACTTC. The encoded protein is CASSPRTGGQETQYF. The variable domain in full, with the rest retrieved from reference TRBV5-1 and TRBJ2-5, is KAGVTQTPRYLIKTRGQQVTLSCSPISGHRSVSWYQQTPGQGLQFLFEYFSETQRNKGNFPGRFSGRQFSNSRSEMNVSTLELGDSALYLCASSPRTGGQETQYFGPGTRLLVL.

The V gene is TRBV4-3, the J gene TRBJ2-7; TRBD2 agrees at 9 bases. CDR3 length: 18 residues. Germline loops: CDR1 LGHNA, CDR2 YSLEER. The V segment lost 0 bases and the J segment 4 bases; nucleotides outside the gene matches: 13. The CDR3 nucleotides read TGCGCCAGCAGCCAAGATTTCCCCGCCCCTAGCGGGAAATACGAGCAGTACTTC. It codes for CASSQDFPAPSGKYEQYF.

V gene TRBV9 combines with J gene TRBJ2-5; D could derive from TRBD1 or TRBD2 (5 bases each). This CDR3 has 16 residues. Germline CDR1 and CDR2: SGDLS and YYNGEE. The ends were cut back, 4 bases at V and 4 bases at J, with 20 bases in the middle. CDR3 sequence reads: CASSLAWGPGAETQYF. The CDR3 bases are TGTGCCAGCAGCCTAGCTTGGGGCCCCGGCGCAGAGACCCAGTACTTC. Drawing the rest from reference TRBV9 and TRBJ2-5, the complete variable domain is DSGVTQTPKHLITATGQRVTLRCSPRSGDLSVYWYQQSLDQGLQFLIQYYNGEERAKGNILERFSAQQFPDLHSELNLSSLELGDSALYFCASSLAWGPGAETQYFGPGTRLLVL.

The V and J genes are TRBV7-2 and TRBJ1-4; D unclear. The germline CDR1 and CDR2 sequences are SGHTA and FQGNSA. This CDR3 contains 13 residues. Trimming took 3 bases from V and 11 from J, leaving 13 bases between them. The DNA for the CDR3 is TGTGCCAGCAGCTTGGGGTTCGCGGGGAAACTGTTTTTT. This encodes CASSLGFAGKLFF. Using reference TRBV7-2 and TRBJ1-4 for the parts outside the CDR3, the full variable domain is GAGVSQSPSNKVTEKGKDVELRCDPISGHTALYWYRQSLGQGLEFLIYFQGNSAPDKSGLPSDRFSAERTGGSVSTLTIQRTQQEDSAVYLCASSLGFAGKLFFGSGTQLSVL.

The chain employs TRBV6-1 and TRBJ2-1; 11 bases are shared with TRBD1. Germline lookup yields CDR1 MNHNS and CDR2 SASEGT. This CDR3 spans 16 amino acids. J gave up 7 bases and V 2 bases, and 7 bases lay outside the gene matches. CDR3 coding DNA: TGTGCCAGCAGTGAAACCGGGACAGGGGGATTTAATGAGCAGTTCTTC. Amino acids: CASSETGTGGFNEQFF.

The table lists this clone with a few counts. This chain links TRBV7-2 with TRBJ1-5; 7 positions match TRBD1. V lost 1 base to trimming and J lost 6 bases; unmatched junction nucleotides: 12. The CDR3 spans 17 residues. Germline values: CDR1 SGHTA, CDR2 FQGNSA. The CDR3 here is CASSLGGTQGIVQPQHF. DNA for the CDR3: TGTGCCAGCAGCTTAGGGGGGACACAGGGGATAGTTCAGCCCCAGCATTTT.

This clone appeared once. The genes are TRBV18 and TRBJ1-1, with a weak D call TRBD1 (5 bases). This CDR3 is 15 amino acids long. Trimming removed 1 base from V and 2 bases from J, with 11 bases in between. Per the germline V gene, CDR1 is KGHSH and CDR2 is LQKENI. CDR3 DNA: TGTGCCAGCTCACCACTCGGACATACAAACACTGAAGCTTTCTTT. Its protein product is CASSPLGHTNTEAFF.

In this sample, this clone turned up once. The chain couples TRBV4-1 to TRBJ2-7; D gene ambiguous. Trimming took 2 bases from V and 0 from J, leaving 11 bases between them. Germline V gene sequence: CDR1 MGHRA, CDR2 YSYEKL. CDR3 length: 15 residues. CDR3 DNA: TGCGCCAGCAGCCAAAGACTTCTACCCTCCTACGAGCAGTACTTC. Translated, it gives CASSQRLLPSYEQYF.

The genes are TRBV4-2 and TRBJ2-3; 7 nucleotides line up with TRBD2. The CDR3 length is 15 residues. Germline CDR1 reads LGHNA; CDR2 reads YNFKEQ. Trimming removed 3 bases from V and 2 bases from J; junction bases left unmatched: 5. The CDR3: CASSQLADYTDTQYF. Written as DNA, the CDR3 is TGTGCCAGCAGCCAGCTAGCGGACTACACAGATACGCAGTATTTT.

The V gene is TRBV15, the J gene TRBJ2-4; the D is unclear. This CDR3 has 14 residues. V lost 1 base and J 1 base, leaving 5 bases between the germline ends. Per germline, CDR1 LNHNV and CDR2 YYDKDF (reference sequence). In DNA, the CDR3 is TGTGCCACCAGCAGAGCCTCGGCCAAAAACATTCAGTACTTC. Amino acid sequence: CATSRASAKNIQYF.

The chain joins TRBV10-3 to TRBJ1-1; no clear D. The CDR3 is made up of 13 amino acids. The V gene's germline CDR1 is ENHRY and CDR2 SYGVKD. Trimming removed 0 bases at V and 1 base at J, with 3 bases between. The CDR3 DNA follows: TGTGCCATCAGTGAGTCCTCGAACACTGAAGCTTTCTTT. This sequence encodes CAISESSNTEAFF.

The V call is TRBV6-5, the J call TRBJ1-1; TRBD1 agrees at 8 bases. The germline gives CDR1 MNHEY, CDR2 SVGAGI. Germline trimming cut 4 bases from V and 5 bases from J; bases unmatched to any gene: 9. This CDR3 has 15 residues. CDR3 sequence reads: CASSLTGTGRTEAFF. DNA for the CDR3: TGTGCCAGCAGTTTAACTGGGACAGGACGAACTGAAGCTTTCTTT.

The genes are TRBV18 and TRBJ2-1; a possible D gene is TRBD1 (5 bases). This CDR3 has 17 residues. From germline, CDR1 is KGHSH and CDR2 LQKENI. V shed 6 bases and J shed 1 base, with 19 bases lying between them. CDR3 nucleotides: TGTGCCAGCTCGCTGCCATTCTTGACAGATTCCTACAATGAGCAGTTCTTC. Its protein is CASSLPFLTDSYNEQFF.

The chain is built from TRBV2 and TRBJ2-7; 10 nucleotides agree with TRBD2. Looked up from germline, CDR1 is SNHLY and CDR2 is FYNNEI. V gave up 7 bases and J gave up 3 bases; unmatched junction bases: 21. The CDR3 has 19 amino acids. The CDR3 spells CASTGAQASGRRSGYEQYF. CDR3 coding DNA: TGTGCCAGCACGGGGGCCCAGGCTAGCGGGAGAAGAAGCGGCTACGAGCAGTACTTC.

This rearrangement joins TRBV13 to TRBJ1-2, with 8 bases identical to TRBD1. The CDR3 totals 14 residues. Germline V gene lookup returns CDR1 PRHDT and CDR2 FYEKMQ (reference sequence). V lost 5 bases to trimming and J lost 6 bases; unmatched junction nucleotides: 8. CDR3 loop: CASSEQGGPHGYTF. CDR3 DNA sequence: TGTGCCAGCAGCGAACAGGGGGGGCCCCATGGCTACACCTTC.

Details on this clone: Sequence at one end of the junction differs from germline and may be a read error. This chain links TRBV7-7 with TRBJ2-1; D possibly corresponds to TRBD2 (6 bases). The germline gives CDR1 SSHAT, CDR2 FNYEAQ (reference sequence). This CDR3 is built from 13 residues. The CDR3: CASSLGGWNEQFF. The CDR3 DNA reads TGTGCTAGCAGCTTAGGAGGGTGGAATGAGCAGTTCTTC.

V gene TRBV5-1 combines with J gene TRBJ1-5; D remains unclear. The CDR3 totals 14 residues. Deletions cut 1 base from V and 3 bases from J, with 8 bases between. Germline assignment: CDR1 SGHRS and CDR2 YFSETQ. This CDR3 reads CASSLRSSNQPQHF. The DNA for the CDR3 is TGCGCCAGCAGCTTGCGCAGTTCCAATCAGCCCCAGCATTTT.

The chain joins TRBV28 to TRBJ2-3; 7 bases align to TRBD2. Trimming removed 6 bases from V and 1 base from J; junction bases left unmatched: 7. CDR3 length equals 15 residues. Germline assignment: CDR1 MDHEN and CDR2 SYDVKM. This CDR3 is CASRSGGGGTDTQYF. CDR3 nucleotide sequence: TGTGCCAGCAGGTCGGGCGGGGGTGGCACAGATACGCAGTATTTT.

This clone was seen only a few times. This sequence joins TRBV6-6 and TRBJ1-1, with 9 bases lining up with TRBD1. CDR3 length: 13 residues. Trimming at V came to 7 bases and at J to 7 bases, leaving 7 bases not matched to a gene. Germline-derived CDR1 and CDR2 are MNHNY and SVGAGI (reference sequence). The CDR3 nucleotides read TGTGCCAGCACCGGACAGGGGAAAGGTGAAGCTTTCTTT. This encodes CASTGQGKGEAFF.

The rearrangement uses TRBV7-2 and TRBJ1-5; a weak D match, TRBD1 (6 bases). This CDR3 has 17 residues. V lost 6 bases, J lost 6 bases, and 24 bases lay in between. Germline V lookup: CDR1 SGHTA, CDR2 FQGNSA. The CDR3: CASSREGGRVSGQPQHF. The CDR3 DNA follows: TGTGCCAGCAGTAGAGAGGGGGGGCGAGTCTCTGGTCAGCCCCAGCATTTT.